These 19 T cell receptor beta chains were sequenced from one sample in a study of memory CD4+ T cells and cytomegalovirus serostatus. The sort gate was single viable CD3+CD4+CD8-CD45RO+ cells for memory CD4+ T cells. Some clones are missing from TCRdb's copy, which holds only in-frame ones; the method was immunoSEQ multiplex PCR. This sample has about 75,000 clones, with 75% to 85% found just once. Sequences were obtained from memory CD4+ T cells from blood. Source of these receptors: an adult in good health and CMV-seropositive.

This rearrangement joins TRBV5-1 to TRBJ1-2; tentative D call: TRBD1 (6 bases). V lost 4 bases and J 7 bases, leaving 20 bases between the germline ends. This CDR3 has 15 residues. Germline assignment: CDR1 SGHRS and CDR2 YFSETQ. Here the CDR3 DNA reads TGCGCCAGCAGCCTACGCAATAGGGGGTCGGGTGGCTACACCTTC. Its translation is CASSLRNRGSGGYTF.

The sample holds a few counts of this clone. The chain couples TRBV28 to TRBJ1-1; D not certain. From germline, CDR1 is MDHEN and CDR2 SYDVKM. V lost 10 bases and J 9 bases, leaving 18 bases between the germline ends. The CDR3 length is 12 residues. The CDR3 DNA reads TGTGCCACCCTTGGATCCGGGCCTCAAGCTTTCTTT. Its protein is CATLGSGPQAFF.

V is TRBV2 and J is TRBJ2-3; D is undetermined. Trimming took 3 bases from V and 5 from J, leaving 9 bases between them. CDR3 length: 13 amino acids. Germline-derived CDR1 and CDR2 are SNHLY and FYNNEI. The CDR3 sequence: CASSDEGQDTQYF. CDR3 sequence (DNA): TGTGCCAGCAGTGACGAAGGGCAAGATACGCAGTATTTT.

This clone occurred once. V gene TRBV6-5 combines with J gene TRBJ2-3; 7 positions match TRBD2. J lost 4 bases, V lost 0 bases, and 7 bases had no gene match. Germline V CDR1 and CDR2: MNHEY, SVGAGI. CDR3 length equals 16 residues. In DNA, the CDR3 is TGTGCCAGCAGTTACTCCCCAGCGGGACGATCAGATACGCAGTATTTT. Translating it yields CASSYSPAGRSDTQYF.

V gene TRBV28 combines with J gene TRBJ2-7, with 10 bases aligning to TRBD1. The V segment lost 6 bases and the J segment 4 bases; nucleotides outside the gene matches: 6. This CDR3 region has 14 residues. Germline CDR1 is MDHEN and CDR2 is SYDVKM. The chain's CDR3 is CASRGGTGEYEQYF. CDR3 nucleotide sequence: TGTGCCAGCAGGGGAGGGACAGGGGAATACGAGCAGTACTTC.

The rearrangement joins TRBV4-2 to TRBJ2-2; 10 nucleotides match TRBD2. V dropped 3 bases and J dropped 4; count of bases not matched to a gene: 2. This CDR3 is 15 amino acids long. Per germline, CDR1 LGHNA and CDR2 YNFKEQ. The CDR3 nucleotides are TGTGCCAGCAGCCAGATAGCGGGGGGCACCGGGGAGCTGTTTTTT. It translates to CASSQIAGGTGELFF.

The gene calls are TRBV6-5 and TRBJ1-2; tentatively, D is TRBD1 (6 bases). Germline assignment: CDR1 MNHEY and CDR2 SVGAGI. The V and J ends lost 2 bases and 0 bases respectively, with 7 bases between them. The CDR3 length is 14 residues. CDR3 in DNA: TGTGCCAGCAGTTACGCAGGGGCTAACTATGGCTACACCTTC. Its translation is CASSYAGANYGYTF.

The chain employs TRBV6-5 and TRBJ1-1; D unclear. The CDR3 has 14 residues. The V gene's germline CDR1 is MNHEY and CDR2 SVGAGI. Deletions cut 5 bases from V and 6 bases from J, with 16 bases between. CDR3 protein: CASSQCRSRSEAFF. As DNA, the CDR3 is TGTGCCAGCAGTCAGTGCAGGTCAAGGTCTGAAGCTTTCTTT.

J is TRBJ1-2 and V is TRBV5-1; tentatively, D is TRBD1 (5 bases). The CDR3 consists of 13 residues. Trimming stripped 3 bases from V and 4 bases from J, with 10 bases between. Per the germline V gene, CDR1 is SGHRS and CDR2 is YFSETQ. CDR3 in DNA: TGCGCCAGCAGCTCTGGGGGGACCTATGGCTACACCTTC. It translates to CASSSGGTYGYTF.

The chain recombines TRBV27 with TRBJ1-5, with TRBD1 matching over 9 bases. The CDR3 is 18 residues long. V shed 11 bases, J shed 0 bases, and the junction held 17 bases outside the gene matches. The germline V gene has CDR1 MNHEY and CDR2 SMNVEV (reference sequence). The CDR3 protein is CAAAPPGQGPHSNQPQHF. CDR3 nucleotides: TGTGCCGCAGCCCCCCCGGGACAGGGTCCCCATAGCAATCAGCCCCAGCATTTT.

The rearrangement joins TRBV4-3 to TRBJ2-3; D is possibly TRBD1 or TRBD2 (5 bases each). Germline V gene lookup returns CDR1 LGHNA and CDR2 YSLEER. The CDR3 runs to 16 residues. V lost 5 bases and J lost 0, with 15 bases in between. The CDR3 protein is CASSSGPARSTDTQYF. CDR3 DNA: TGCGCCAGCAGCTCGGGGCCAGCCAGGAGCACAGATACGCAGTATTTT.

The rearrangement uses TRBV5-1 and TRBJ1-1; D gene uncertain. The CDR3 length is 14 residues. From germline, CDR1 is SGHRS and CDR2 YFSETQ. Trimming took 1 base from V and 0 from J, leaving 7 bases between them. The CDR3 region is CASSLTTLNTEAFF. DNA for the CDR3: TGCGCCAGCAGCTTGACTACATTGAACACTGAAGCTTTCTTT.

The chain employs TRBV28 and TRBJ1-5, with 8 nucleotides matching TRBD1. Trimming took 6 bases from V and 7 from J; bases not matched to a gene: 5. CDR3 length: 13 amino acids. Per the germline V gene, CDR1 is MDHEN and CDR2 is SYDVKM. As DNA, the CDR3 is TGTGCCAGCAGGACAGGGGCAGTCCAGCCCCAGCATTTT. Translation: CASRTGAVQPQHF.

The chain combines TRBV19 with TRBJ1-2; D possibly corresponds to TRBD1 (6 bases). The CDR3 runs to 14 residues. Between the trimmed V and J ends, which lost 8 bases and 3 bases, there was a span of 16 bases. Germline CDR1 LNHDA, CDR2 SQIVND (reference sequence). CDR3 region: CASFGAAGDYGYTF. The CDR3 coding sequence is TGTGCCAGTTTCGGAGCTGCAGGGGACTATGGCTACACCTTC.

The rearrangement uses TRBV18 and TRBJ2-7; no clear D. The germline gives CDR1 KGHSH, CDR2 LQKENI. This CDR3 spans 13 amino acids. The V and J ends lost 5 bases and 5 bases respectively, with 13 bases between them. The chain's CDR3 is CASSTGPRDEQYF. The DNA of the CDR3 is TGTGCCAGCTCAACGGGCCCTCGGGACGAGCAGTACTTC. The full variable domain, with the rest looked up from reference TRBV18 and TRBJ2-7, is NAGVMQNPRHLVRRRGQEARLRCSPMKGHSHVYWYRQLPEEGLKFMVYLQKENIIDESGMPKERFSAEFPKEGPSILRIQQVVRGDSAAYFCASSTGPRDEQYFGPGTRLTVT.

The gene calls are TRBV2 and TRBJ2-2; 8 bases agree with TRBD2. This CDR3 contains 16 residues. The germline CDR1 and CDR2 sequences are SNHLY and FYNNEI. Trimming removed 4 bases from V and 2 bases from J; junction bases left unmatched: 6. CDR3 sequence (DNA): TGTGCCAGCAGTGTACGGGGGGGAGTCAACACCGGGGAGCTGTTTTTT. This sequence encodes CASSVRGGVNTGELFF.

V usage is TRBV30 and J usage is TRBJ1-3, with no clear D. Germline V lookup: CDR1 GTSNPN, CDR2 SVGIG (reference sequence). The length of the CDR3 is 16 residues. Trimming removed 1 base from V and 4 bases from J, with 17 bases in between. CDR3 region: CAWSGAGIRRGNTIYF. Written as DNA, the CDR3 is TGTGCCTGGAGTGGGGCTGGGATACGGAGAGGAAACACCATATATTTT.

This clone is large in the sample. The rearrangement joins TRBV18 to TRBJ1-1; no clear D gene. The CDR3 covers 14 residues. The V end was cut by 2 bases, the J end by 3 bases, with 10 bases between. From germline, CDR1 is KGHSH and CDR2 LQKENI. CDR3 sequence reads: CASSPGVEDTEAFF. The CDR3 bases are TGTGCCAGCTCACCAGGGGTTGAGGACACTGAAGCTTTCTTT.

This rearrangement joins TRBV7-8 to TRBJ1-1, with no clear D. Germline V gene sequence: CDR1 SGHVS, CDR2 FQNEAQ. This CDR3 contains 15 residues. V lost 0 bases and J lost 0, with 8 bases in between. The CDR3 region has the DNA TGTGCCAGCAGCTTAGCTTCCGGGATGAACACTGAAGCTTTCTTT. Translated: CASSLASGMNTEAFF.